This record concerns one T cell receptor beta chain sequence. Its antigen is as yet unknown. Germline V gives CDR1 SGHTA, CDR2 FQGNSA. The V gene lost 3 bases and the J gene lost 0 bases, with 12 bases spanning the gap. This CDR3 is 15 amino acids long. These data originate in a study of blood T cells in healthy people across ages. Study outcomes and limitations: Per million T cells, TCR beta diversity dropped roughly linearly as age increased.

With a J-beta primer mix and a sample-barcoded 5' primer, a second PCR ran 7 to 11 cycles. TCRdb processed the 5' RACE reads anew with MiXCR; each CDR3 protein has one entry. Among over 450,000 distinct CDR3 sequences listed, 24% were seen once. These records were also assigned to another study, of T cells of mothers and their children.

This TCR was recovered from a boy younger than 18 in good health. Sequencing used blood. This chain joins TRBV7-2 and TRBJ2-7, with D unclear. Written as DNA, the CDR3 is TGTGCCAGCAGCTTTACCGGTCCTGGCTCCTACGAGCAGTACTTC. The encoded protein is CASSFTGPGSYEQYF. The full variable domain, its missing parts supplied by reference TRBV7-2 and TRBJ2-7, is GAGVSQSPSNKVTEKGKDVELRCDPISGHTALYWYRQSLGQGLEFLIYFQGNSAPDKSGLPSDRFSAERTGGSVSTLTIQRTQQEDSAVYLCASSFTGPGSYEQYFGPGTRLTVT.